A selection of T cell receptor beta chains follows, all from one sample in a study of PD-L1 blockade in urothelial cancer. The method was immunoSEQ multiplex PCR; TCRdb's version includes in-frame clones alone and lacks a portion of them. The table has about 93,000 clones, around 87% seen once. This specimen was PBMCs, taken around atezolizumab (anti-PD-L1) treatment. Receptors originate from a man aged 55 to 70 with urothelial cancer. The CDR3 runs from the conserved cysteine through the conserved F or W. A D gene is named only where the DNA matches it firmly. A clone size is listed for some rows: how often the clone was seen (once, few, many), or a class if it is expanded.

j_call	clone_size	d_call	v_call	cdr3_aa	cdr3_nt
TRBJ2-3	NA	TRBD2	TRBV27	CASSLVLAGPDTQYF	TGTGCCAGCAGTTTAGTCCTAGCGGGCCCAGATACGCAGTATTTT
TRBJ2-2	NA	NA	TRBV5-4	CASSLVREIGGELFF	TGTGCCAGCAGCTTGGTCAGGGAAATTGGCGGGGAGCTGTTTTTT
TRBJ2-3	NA	TRBD1	TRBV28	CASSFPIPGGADTQYF	TGTGCCAGCAGTTTCCCAATACCAGGGGGCGCAGATACGCAGTATTTT
TRBJ1-4	NA	TRBD1	TRBV4-1	CASSQDGTGGEKLFF	TGCGCCAGCAGCCAAGACGGGACAGGGGGGGAAAAACTGTTTTTT
TRBJ2-7	NA	NA	TRBV4-1	CASSPTSRSYEQYF	TGCGCCAGCAGCCCAACTAGCCGCTCCTACGAGCAGTACTTC
TRBJ2-1	NA	TRBD2	TRBV13	CASSPYERTVRLAGVKGVGNEQFF	TGTGCCAGCAGCCCTTACGAACGGACAGTGAGACTAGCGGGAGTGAAGGGGGTTGGGAATGAGCAGTTCTTC
TRBJ2-5	NA	NA	TRBV7-2	CASSTPGGEETQYF	TGTGCCAGCAGCACGCCTGGGGGCGAAGAGACCCAGTACTTC
TRBJ1-3	NA	TRBD1	TRBV9	CASSVEGADSGNTIYF	TGTGCCAGCAGCGTAGAGGGGGCGGACTCTGGAAACACCATATATTTT
TRBJ1-3	NA	NA	TRBV28	CASSLGGPGNTIYF	TGTGCCAGCAGTTTAGGAGGGCCTGGAAACACCATATATTTT
TRBJ2-7	NA	NA	TRBV6-5	CASTGQPYYEQYF	TGTGCCAGCACTGGACAGCCATACTACGAGCAGTACTTC
TRBJ2-5	once	TRBD2	TRBV30	CAWSVGSGMWETQYF	TGTGCCTGGAGTGTTGGTAGCGGGATGTGGGAGACCCAGTACTTC
TRBJ2-7	NA	TRBD1	TRBV15	CATSMTGGYEQYF	TGTGCCACCAGCATGACAGGGGGCTACGAGCAGTACTTC
TRBJ2-2	once	TRBD2	TRBV5-1	CASTTGLAITGELFF	TGCGCCAGCACCACGGGACTAGCGATCACCGGGGAGCTGTTTTTT
TRBJ2-1	NA	TRBD2	TRBV7-6	CASSLGSSGGNEQFF	TGTGCCAGCAGCTTAGGGTCTAGCGGGGGTAATGAGCAGTTCTTC
TRBJ1-1	NA	NA	TRBV27	CASAYWGEGEAFF	TGTGCCAGTGCCTACTGGGGGGAAGGTGAAGCTTTCTTT
TRBJ1-2	NA	TRBD1	TRBV7-9	CASSVGGQGVHYGYTF	TGTGCCAGCAGCGTAGGCGGACAGGGGGTACACTATGGCTACACCTTC
TRBJ2-5	NA	TRBD1	TRBV2	CASRRTGGETQYF	TGTGCCAGCAGAAGGACAGGGGGGGAGACCCAGTACTTC
TRBJ2-3	NA	TRBD2	TRBV5-6	CASRVMASGYTDTQYF	TGTGCCAGCAGGGTTATGGCTAGCGGTTACACAGATACGCAGTATTTT
TRBJ1-2	NA	TRBD1	TRBV5-4	CASSPRDRGDYGYTF	TGTGCCAGCAGCCCCCGGGACAGGGGGGACTATGGCTACACCTTC
TRBJ2-7	NA	TRBD2	TRBV9	CASSLGLAPSEQYF	TGTGCCAGCAGCCTGGGACTAGCCCCCTCCGAGCAGTACTTC
TRBJ1-5	NA	NA	TRBV7-8	CASSLAIGQGSQPQHF	TGTGCCAGCAGCTTAGCGATCGGGCAGGGAAGTCAGCCCCAGCATTTT
TRBJ2-7	NA	TRBD1	TRBV5-1	CASSYRQGAGEQYF	TGCGCCAGCAGCTATCGACAGGGGGCAGGCGAGCAGTACTTC
TRBJ2-3	NA	TRBD2	TRBV9	CASSVIAGTDTQYF	TGTGCCAGCAGCGTAATAGCGGGGACAGATACGCAGTATTTT
TRBJ1-1	few	TRBD1	TRBV7-3	CASSIWDRGTEAFF	TGTGCCAGCAGCATATGGGACAGGGGGACTGAAGCTTTCTTT
TRBJ1-4	NA	TRBD1	TRBV18	CASSRDREDNEKLFF	TGTGCCAGCTCAAGGGACAGGGAGGATAATGAAAAACTGTTTTTT
TRBJ2-2	NA	NA	TRBV7-2	CASTWGDNTGELFF	TGTGCCAGCACGTGGGGGGATAACACCGGGGAGCTGTTTTTT
TRBJ2-2	once	TRBD1	TRBV7-8	CASSPRQGGLGELFF	TGTGCCAGCAGCCCGAGACAGGGGGGTCTCGGGGAGCTGTTTTTT
TRBJ2-1	NA	TRBD2	TRBV7-2	CASSLESGTRFF	TGTGCCAGCAGCTTAGAGAGCGGGACTAGGTTCTTC
TRBJ1-3	NA	TRBD1	TRBV9	CASSAKAGGISGNTIYF	TGTGCCAGCAGCGCGAAGGCAGGGGGAATCTCCGGAAACACCATATATTTT
TRBJ1-1	NA	NA	TRBV7-9	CASSLASGNTEAFF	TGTGCCAGCAGCTTAGCGAGCGGGAACACTGAAGCTTTCTTT
TRBJ1-2	NA	NA	TRBV10-3	CAISESREYGYTF	TGTGCCATCAGTGAGTCAAGGGAGTATGGCTACACCTTC
TRBJ1-2	NA	TRBD1	TRBV7-8	CASSLESTGRGYF	TGTGCCAGCAGCTTGGAGTCGACAGGGCGAGGATACTTC
TRBJ2-6	NA	NA	TRBV19	CASSLILGANVLTF	TGTGCCAGTAGTTTAATTCTCGGGGCCAACGTCCTGACTTTC
TRBJ2-7	NA	NA	TRBV27	CASSLREAYEQYF	TGTGCCAGCAGTTTAAGGGAGGCCTACGAGCAGTACTTC
TRBJ2-2	NA	TRBD1	TRBV7-2	CASSLGTGGYGELFF	TGTGCCAGCAGCCTCGGGACAGGGGGGTACGGGGAGCTGTTTTTT
TRBJ2-2	NA	TRBD2	TRBV6-1	CASSASGGANTGELFF	TGTGCCAGCAGTGCTAGCGGGGGGGCGAACACCGGGGAGCTGTTTTTT
TRBJ1-4	NA	NA	TRBV28	CASSSRREKLFF	TGTGCCAGCAGTTCCCGGAGAGAAAAACTGTTTTTT
TRBJ2-2	once	TRBD1	TRBV7-8	CASSFQYIGQGPTNTGELFF	TGTGCCAGCAGCTTCCAGTATATAGGACAGGGGCCCACGAACACCGGGGAGCTGTTTTTT
TRBJ1-1	NA	NA	TRBV10-1	CASSERTGNTEAFF	TGCGCCAGCAGTGAGCGGACGGGAAACACTGAAGCTTTCTTT
TRBJ2-1	NA	NA	TRBV7-2	CASSLVGSRGNEQFF	TGTGCCAGCAGCTTAGTCGGATCTCGGGGCAATGAGCAGTTCTTC
TRBJ2-7	once	NA	TRBV9	CASSVSGSQGYEQYF	TGTGCCAGCAGCGTTAGCGGGTCCCAGGGGTACGAGCAGTACTTC
TRBJ2-7	NA	TRBD2	TRBV7-2	CASSSPGGYEQYF	TGTGCCAGCAGCTCCCCGGGGGGATACGAGCAGTACTTC
TRBJ2-7	NA	NA	TRBV30	CAWSVLPGRGAYEQYF	TGTGCCTGGAGTGTCTTACCGGGGCGGGGTGCCTACGAGCAGTACTTC
TRBJ2-7	NA	NA	TRBV5-6	CASSHGAGSIYEQYF	TGTGCCAGCAGCCATGGCGCGGGCTCGATCTACGAGCAGTACTTC
TRBJ2-5	NA	TRBD1	TRBV29-1	CSVDWTGGGQTQYF	TGCAGCGTTGATTGGACAGGGGGAGGTCAGACCCAGTACTTC